This entry lists 9 T cell receptor beta chains sequenced from one sample in a study of shared clonotypes between healthy human individuals. Using immunoSEQ multiplex PCR, the repertoire was profiled, and TCRdb retains in-frame clones only, with some absent. The table has approximately 500,000 clones, approximately 81% seen once. The material sequenced was PBMCs. The origin of the receptors is a woman in her thirties or forties in good health. Some clones in this sample may be carry-over from other donors' samples.

The J gene is TRBJ2-1, the V gene TRBV5-1; D may be TRBD1 (6 bases). The CDR3 totals 15 residues. CDR1 and CDR2 from the germline V gene are SGHRS and YFSETQ. Trimming stripped 0 bases from V and 5 bases from J, with 12 bases between. CDR3 loop: CASSLVPGANNEQFF. Written as DNA, the CDR3 is TGCGCCAGCAGCTTGGTGCCAGGGGCAAACAATGAGCAGTTCTTC.

This clone has more than one count but fewer than ten. The rearrangement joins TRBV10-2 to TRBJ2-1, with 13 bases that match TRBD2. The trim removed 2 bases at V and 8 bases at J, leaving 6 bases unmatched. The V gene's germline CDR1 is WSHSY and CDR2 SAAADI. CDR3 length: 16 residues. CDR3 coding DNA: TGCGCCAGCAGTGAGGCCTCGGGACTAGCGGGATATGAGCAGTTCTTC. Protein sequence: CASSEASGLAGYEQFF.

The V call is TRBV7-2, the J call TRBJ1-5, with unresolved D. Germline CDR1 reads SGHTA; CDR2 reads FQGNSA. V shed 4 bases and J shed 2 bases, with 9 bases lying between them. The length of the CDR3 is 14 residues. The CDR3 reads CASSSRMGNQPQHF. CDR3 nucleotides: TGTGCCAGCAGCTCCCGGATGGGCAATCAGCCCCAGCATTTT.

This clone was seen a few times. The V and J genes are TRBV18 and TRBJ2-5, with 8 bases identical to TRBD2. The DNA end lines up better with TRBJ2-7; the J call may be wrong. CDR1 KGHSH and CDR2 LQKENI come from the germline V gene. CDR3 length equals 14 residues. CDR3 region: CASSPAGGPYEQYF. The CDR3, as DNA: TGTGCCAGCTCACCAGCGGGAGGCCCCTACGAGCAGTACTTC.

Written as DNA, the CDR3 is TGTGCCAGCAGTTTGGGGAGGGCCTCCGAGCAGTACTTC. Residues: CASSLGRASEQYF. The rearrangement joins TRBV27 to TRBJ2-7, with 7 bases identical to TRBD2. This CDR3 is built from 13 residues. Germline lookup yields CDR1 MNHEY and CDR2 SMNVEV (reference sequence). V lost 3 bases, J lost 6 bases, and 5 bases stayed unmatched.

V is TRBV6-5 and J is TRBJ1-1, with 8 bases aligning to TRBD1. Germline CDR1 reads MNHEY; CDR2 reads SVGAGI. CDR3 length: 14 residues. Germline trimming cut 6 bases from V and 8 bases from J; bases unmatched to any gene: 11. CDR3 sequence (DNA): TGTGCCAGCAGACCCCTAGACAGGGGAAAAGAAGCTTTCTTT. Translated, it gives CASRPLDRGKEAFF.

This sequence joins TRBV10-3 and TRBJ1-2; perhaps TRBD1 as D (6 bases). The V gene lost 4 bases and the J gene lost 1 base, with 7 bases spanning the gap. Germline CDR1 reads ENHRY; CDR2 reads SYGVKD. The CDR3 contains 13 residues. Here the CDR3 reads CAISADSNYGYTF. Here the CDR3 DNA reads TGTGCCATCAGTGCGGACAGTAACTATGGCTACACCTTC.

The rearrangement links TRBV28 to TRBJ2-7; D is unclear. Per the germline V gene, CDR1 is MDHEN and CDR2 is SYDVKM. Trimming removed 6 bases from V and 2 bases from J, with 11 bases in between. The CDR3 is 13 amino acids. The CDR3, as DNA: TGTGCCAGCAGAACCGACGGAGCCTACGAGCAGTACTTC. It encodes CASRTDGAYEQYF.

This chain links TRBV18 with TRBJ1-2, with a tentative D call TRBD1 (5 bases). Looked up from germline, CDR1 is KGHSH and CDR2 is LQKENI. This CDR3 region has 15 residues. The V end lost 2 bases, the J end lost 1 base, and 11 bases lay between the germline ends. The CDR3 here is CASSPREDSNYGYTF. Written as DNA, the CDR3 is TGTGCCAGCTCACCAAGGGAAGACAGTAACTATGGCTACACCTTC.